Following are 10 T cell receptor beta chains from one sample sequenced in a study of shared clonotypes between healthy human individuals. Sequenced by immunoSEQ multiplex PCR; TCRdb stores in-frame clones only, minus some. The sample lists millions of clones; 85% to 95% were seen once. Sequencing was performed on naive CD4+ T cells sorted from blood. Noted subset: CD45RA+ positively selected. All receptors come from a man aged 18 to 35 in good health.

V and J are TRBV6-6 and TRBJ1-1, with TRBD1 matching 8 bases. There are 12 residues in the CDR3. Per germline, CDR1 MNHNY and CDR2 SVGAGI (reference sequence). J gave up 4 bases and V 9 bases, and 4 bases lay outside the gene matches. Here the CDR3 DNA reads TGTGCCAGACCGACAGGGGTCACTGAAGCTTTCTTT. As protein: CARPTGVTEAFF.

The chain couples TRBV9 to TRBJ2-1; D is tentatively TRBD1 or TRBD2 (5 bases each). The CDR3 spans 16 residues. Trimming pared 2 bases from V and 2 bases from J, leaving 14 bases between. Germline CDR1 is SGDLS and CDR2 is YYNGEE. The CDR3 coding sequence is TGTGCCAGCAGCGTTAGGGGAGACGGGGCCTACAATGAGCAGTTCTTC. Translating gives CASSVRGDGAYNEQFF.

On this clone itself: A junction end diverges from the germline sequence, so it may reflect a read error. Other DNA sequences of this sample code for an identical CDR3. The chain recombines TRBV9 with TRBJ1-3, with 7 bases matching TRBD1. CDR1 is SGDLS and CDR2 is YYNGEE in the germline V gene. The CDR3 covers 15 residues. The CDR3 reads CASSVGQGAGNTIYF. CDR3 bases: TGTGCCAGCAGCGTAGGACAGGGAGCTGGGAACACCATATATTTT.

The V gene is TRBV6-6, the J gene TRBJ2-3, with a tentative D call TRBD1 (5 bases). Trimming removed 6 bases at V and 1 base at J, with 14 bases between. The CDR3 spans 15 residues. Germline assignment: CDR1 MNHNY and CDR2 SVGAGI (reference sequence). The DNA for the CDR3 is TGTGCCAGCAGCCCTTCTGTGGGGCGCACAGATACGCAGTATTTT. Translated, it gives CASSPSVGRTDTQYF.

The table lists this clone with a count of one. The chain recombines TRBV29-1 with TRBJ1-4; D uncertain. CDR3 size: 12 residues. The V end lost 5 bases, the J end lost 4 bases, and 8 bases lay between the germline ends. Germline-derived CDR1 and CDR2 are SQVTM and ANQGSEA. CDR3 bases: TGCAGCGTTTCTGGGAGTAATGAAAAACTGTTTTTT. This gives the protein CSVSGSNEKLFF. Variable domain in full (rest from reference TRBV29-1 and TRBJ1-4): SAVISQKPSRDICQRGTSLTIQCQVDSQVTMMFWYRQQPGQSLTLIATANQGSEATYESGFVIDKFPISRPNLTFSTLTVSNMSPEDSSIYLCSVSGSNEKLFFGSGTQLSVL.

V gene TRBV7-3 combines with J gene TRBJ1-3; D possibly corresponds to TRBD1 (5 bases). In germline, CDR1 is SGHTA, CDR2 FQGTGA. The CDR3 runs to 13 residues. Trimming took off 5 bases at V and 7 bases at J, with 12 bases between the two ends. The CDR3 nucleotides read TGTGCCAGCAGCAGGGGCACGGGGAACACCATATATTTT. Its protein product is CASSRGTGNTIYF.

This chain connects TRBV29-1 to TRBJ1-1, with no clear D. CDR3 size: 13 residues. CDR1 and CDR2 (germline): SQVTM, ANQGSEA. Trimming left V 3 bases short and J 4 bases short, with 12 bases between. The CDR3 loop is CSVEVYSGTEAFF. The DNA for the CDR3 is TGCAGCGTTGAGGTGTACTCGGGCACTGAAGCTTTCTTT.

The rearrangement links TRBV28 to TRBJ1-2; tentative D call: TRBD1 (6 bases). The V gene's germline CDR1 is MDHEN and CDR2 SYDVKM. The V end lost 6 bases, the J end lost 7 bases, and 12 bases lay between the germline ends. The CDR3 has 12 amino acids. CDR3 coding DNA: TGTGCCAGCAGGGAGACAGGTCTTGGCTACACCTTC. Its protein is CASRETGLGYTF.

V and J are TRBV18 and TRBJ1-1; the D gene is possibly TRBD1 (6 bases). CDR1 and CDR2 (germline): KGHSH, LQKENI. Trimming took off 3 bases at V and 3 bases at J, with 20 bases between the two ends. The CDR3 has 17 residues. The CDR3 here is CASSPTIAGALDTEAFF. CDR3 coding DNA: TGTGCCAGCTCACCGACTATCGCGGGGGCCTTGGACACTGAAGCTTTCTTT.

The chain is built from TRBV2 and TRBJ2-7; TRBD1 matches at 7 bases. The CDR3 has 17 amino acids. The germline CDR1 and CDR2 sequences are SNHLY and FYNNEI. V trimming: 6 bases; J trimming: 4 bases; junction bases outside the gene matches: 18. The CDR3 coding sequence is TGTGCCAGCAGGGGCGACAGGGAGAGCTGGCTACCATACGAGCAGTACTTC. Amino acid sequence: CASRGDRESWLPYEQYF.